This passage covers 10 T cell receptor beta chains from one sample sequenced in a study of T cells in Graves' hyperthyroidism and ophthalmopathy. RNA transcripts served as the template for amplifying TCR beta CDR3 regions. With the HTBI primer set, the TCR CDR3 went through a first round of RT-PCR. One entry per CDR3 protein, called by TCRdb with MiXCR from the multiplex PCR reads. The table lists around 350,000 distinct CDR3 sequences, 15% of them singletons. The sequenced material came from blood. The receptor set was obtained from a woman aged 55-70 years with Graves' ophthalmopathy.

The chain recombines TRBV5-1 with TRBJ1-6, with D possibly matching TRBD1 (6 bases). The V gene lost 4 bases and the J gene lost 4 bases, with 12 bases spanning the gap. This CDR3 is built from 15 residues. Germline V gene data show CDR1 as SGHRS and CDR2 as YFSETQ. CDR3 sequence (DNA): TGCGCCAGCAGCCCGGACAGTCCTTATAATTCACCCCTCCACTTT. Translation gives CASSPDSPYNSPLHF.

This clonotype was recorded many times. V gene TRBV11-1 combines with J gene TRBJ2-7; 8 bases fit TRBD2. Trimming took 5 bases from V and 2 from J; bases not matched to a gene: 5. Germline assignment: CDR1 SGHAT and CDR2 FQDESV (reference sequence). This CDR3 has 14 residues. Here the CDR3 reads CASSVPGLAYEQYF. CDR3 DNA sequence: TGTGCCAGCAGCGTACCGGGACTAGCCTACGAGCAGTACTTC.

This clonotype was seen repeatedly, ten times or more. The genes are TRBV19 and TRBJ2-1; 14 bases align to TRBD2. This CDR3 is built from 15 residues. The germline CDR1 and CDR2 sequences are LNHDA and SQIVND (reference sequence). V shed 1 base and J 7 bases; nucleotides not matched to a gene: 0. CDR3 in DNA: TGTGCCAGTAGTATAGGGACTAGCGGGAGGAATGAGCAGTTCTTC. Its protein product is CASSIGTSGRNEQFF.

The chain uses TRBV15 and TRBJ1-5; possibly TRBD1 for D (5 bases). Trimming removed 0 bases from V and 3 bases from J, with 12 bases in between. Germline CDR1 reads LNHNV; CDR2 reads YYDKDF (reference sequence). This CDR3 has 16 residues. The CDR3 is CATSRDRGRNNQPQHF. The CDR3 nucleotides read TGTGCCACCAGCAGAGATCGGGGCCGGAACAATCAGCCCCAGCATTTT. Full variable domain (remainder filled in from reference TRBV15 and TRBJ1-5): DAMVIQNPRYQVTQFGKPVTLSCSQTLNHNVMYWYQQKSSQAPKLLFHYYDKDFNNEADTPDNFQSRRPNTSFCFLDIRSPGLGDTAMYLCATSRDRGRNNQPQHFGDGTRLSIL.

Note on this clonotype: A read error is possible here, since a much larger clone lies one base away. CDR3 nucleotides: TGTGCCAGCAGCAGACCTCCAGGGAACAATGAGCAGTTCTTC. As protein: CASSRPPGNNEQFF. The chain has TRBV2 and TRBJ2-1, with a weak D call TRBD1 (5 bases). Trimming pared 6 bases from V and 5 bases from J, leaving 14 bases between. This CDR3 has 14 residues. Germline V gene lookup returns CDR1 SNHLY and CDR2 FYNNEI.

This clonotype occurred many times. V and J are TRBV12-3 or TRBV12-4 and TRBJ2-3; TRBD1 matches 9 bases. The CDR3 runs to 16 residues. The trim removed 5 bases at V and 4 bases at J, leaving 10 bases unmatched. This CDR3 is CASSPPPGQGPDTQYF. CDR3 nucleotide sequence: TGTGCCAGCAGTCCCCCCCCGGGACAGGGTCCAGATACGCAGTATTTT.

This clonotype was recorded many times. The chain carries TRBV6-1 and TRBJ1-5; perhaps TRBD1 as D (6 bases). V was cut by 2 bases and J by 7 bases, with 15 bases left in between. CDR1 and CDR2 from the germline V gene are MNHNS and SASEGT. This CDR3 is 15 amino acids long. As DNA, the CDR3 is TGTGCCAGCAGTGAATCGGGGGGGGGCATCCAGCCCCAGCATTTT. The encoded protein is CASSESGGGIQPQHF.

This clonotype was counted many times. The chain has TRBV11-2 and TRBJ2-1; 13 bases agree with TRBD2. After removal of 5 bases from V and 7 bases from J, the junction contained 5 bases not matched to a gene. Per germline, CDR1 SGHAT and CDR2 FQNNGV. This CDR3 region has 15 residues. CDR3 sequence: CASSTRLAGGNEQFF. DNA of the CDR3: TGTGCCAGCAGCACGCGACTAGCGGGGGGAAATGAGCAGTTCTTC. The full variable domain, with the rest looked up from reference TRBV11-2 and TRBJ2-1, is EAGVAQSPRYKIIEKRQSVAFWCNPISGHATLYWYQQILGQGPKLLIQFQNNGVVDDSQLPKDRFSAERLKGVDSTLKIQPAKLEDSAVYLCASSTRLAGGNEQFFGPGTRLTVL.

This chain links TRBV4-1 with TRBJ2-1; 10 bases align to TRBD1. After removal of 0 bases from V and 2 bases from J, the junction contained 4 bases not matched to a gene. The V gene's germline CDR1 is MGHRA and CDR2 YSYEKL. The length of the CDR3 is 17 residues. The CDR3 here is CASSQDRGQGAYNEQFF. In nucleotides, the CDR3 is TGCGCCAGCAGCCAAGACCGTGGACAGGGGGCCTACAATGAGCAGTTCTTC.

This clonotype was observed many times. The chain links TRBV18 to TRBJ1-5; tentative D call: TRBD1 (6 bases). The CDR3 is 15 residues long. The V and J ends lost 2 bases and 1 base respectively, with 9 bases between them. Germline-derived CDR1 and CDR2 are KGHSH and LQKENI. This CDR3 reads CASSPGTTSNQPQHF. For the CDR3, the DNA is TGTGCCAGCTCACCAGGGACAACAAGCAATCAGCCCCAGCATTTT.